This passage covers 5 T cell receptor beta chains from one sample sequenced in a study of T cells after yellow fever vaccination. TCRdb re-derived calls from the 5' RACE reads in MiXCR, one entry per CDR3 protein. There are 450,000 to 650,000 distinct CDR3 sequences in the sample; just over 20% occur only once, and about a sixth lies in the top ten. Sample: PBMCs, taken 21 days after the first yellow fever vaccination. These receptors were taken from a man younger than 35 who received the YFV17D yellow fever vaccine.

The chain joins TRBV3-1 to TRBJ1-6; D remains unclear. Per germline, CDR1 LGHDT and CDR2 YNNKEL (reference sequence). The CDR3 extends over 14 amino acids. V was clipped by 0 bases and J by 7 bases, with 7 bases between them. DNA for the CDR3: TGTGCCAGCAGCCAAGATGCGGGGAATTCACCCCTCCACTTT. Amino acids: CASSQDAGNSPLHF.

The chain couples TRBV6-1 to TRBJ2-7; 10 bases line up with TRBD1. The germline V gene encodes CDR1 MNHNS and CDR2 SASEGT. The V and J ends lost 5 bases and 3 bases, in that order; junction bases with no gene match: 4. The CDR3 has 14 amino acids. CDR3 region: CASSKTGGHYEQYV. The DNA of the CDR3 is TGTGCCAGCAGTAAGACAGGGGGCCACTACGAGCAGTACGTC.

The V and J genes are TRBV12-3 or TRBV12-4 and TRBJ1-4, with D uncertain. CDR3 length equals 14 residues. V lost 3 bases to trimming and J lost 4 bases, with 9 bases between them. The CDR3 spells CASSFARSNEKLFF. The CDR3 DNA reads as TGTGCCAGCAGTTTTGCGCGCAGTAATGAAAAACTGTTTTTT.

This clonotype was observed a handful of times. This CDR3 reads CASSTPGLTGELFF. The CDR3 nucleotides read TGTGCCAGCAGCACCCCGGGTCTCACCGGGGAGCTGTTTTTT. The gene calls are TRBV7-2 and TRBJ2-2, with D unclear. V shed 5 bases and J shed 4 bases, with 11 bases lying between them. The CDR3 totals 14 residues. The germline CDR1 and CDR2 sequences are SGHTA and FQGNSA. Full variable domain (outside the CDR3, taken from reference TRBV7-2 and TRBJ2-2): GAGVSQSPSNKVTEKGKDVELRCDPISGHTALYWYRQSLGQGLEFLIYFQGNSAPDKSGLPSDRFSAERTGGSVSTLTIQRTQQEDSAVYLCASSTPGLTGELFFGEGSRLTVL.

The J gene is TRBJ1-4, the V gene TRBV4-3, with D hard to call. The V gene's germline CDR1 is LGHNA and CDR2 YSLEER. Between the trimmed V and J ends, which lost 0 bases and 10 bases, there was a span of 9 bases. There are 13 residues in the CDR3. CDR3 DNA: TGCGCCAGCAGCCAAGATGGCGTCGGAAAACTGTTTTTT. Translation: CASSQDGVGKLFF.